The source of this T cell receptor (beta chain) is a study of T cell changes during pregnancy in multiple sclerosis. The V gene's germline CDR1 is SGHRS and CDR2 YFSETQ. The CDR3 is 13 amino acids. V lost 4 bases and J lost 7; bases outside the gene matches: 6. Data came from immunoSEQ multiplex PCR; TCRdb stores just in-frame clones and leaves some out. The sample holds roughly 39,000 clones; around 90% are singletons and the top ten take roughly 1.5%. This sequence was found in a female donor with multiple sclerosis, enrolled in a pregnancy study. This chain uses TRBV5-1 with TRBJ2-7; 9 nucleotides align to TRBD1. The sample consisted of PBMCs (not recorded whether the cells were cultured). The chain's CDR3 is CASSPGQGLEQYF. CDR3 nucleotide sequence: TGCGCCAGCAGCCCCGGACAGGGGTTGGAGCAGTACTTC.